Below, 17 T cell receptor beta chains from the same sample are listed, as sequenced in a study of T cell changes during pregnancy in multiple sclerosis. Here immunoSEQ multiplex PCR was the method, and the copy in TCRdb shows in-frame clones only, minus some. Of about 12,000 clones listed, 88% were seen once; the top ten hold around 7.7%. Sequencing used CD8+ T cells from peripheral blood mononuclear cells, obtained in the second trimester of pregnancy. The origin of the receptors is a female donor in good health, enrolled as a control in a pregnancy study.

This clone is a singleton in its sample. This chain joins TRBV19 and TRBJ2-2; 10 bases align to TRBD2. V was clipped by 9 bases and J by 7 bases; unmatched bases: 14. CDR1 and CDR2 (germline): LNHDA, SQIVND (reference sequence). CDR3 length: 16 amino acids. The CDR3 region has the DNA TGTGCCAGATCCCCCCTAAGCGGGAGGGAGGTCGGGGAGCTGTTTTTT. It translates to CARSPLSGREVGELFF.

The V and J genes are TRBV6-1 and TRBJ2-7; tentative D call: TRBD1 (7 bases). CDR1 is MNHNS, CDR2 SASEGT, per germline. V was cut by 8 bases and J by 1 base, with 18 bases left in between. This CDR3 is built from 15 residues. CDR3 sequence: CASGMEAGGSYEQYF. In nucleotides, the CDR3 is TGTGCCAGCGGAATGGAGGCAGGGGGGTCCTACGAGCAGTACTTC.

The rearrangement links TRBV7-9 to TRBJ2-7; D uncertain. Germline-derived CDR1 and CDR2 are SEHNR and FQNEAQ (reference sequence). Trimming left V 2 bases short and J 1 base short, with 12 bases between. This CDR3 contains 15 residues. CDR3 region: CASSLLGLRSYEQYF. The CDR3 region has the DNA TGTGCCAGCAGCTTACTTGGCCTCCGTTCCTACGAGCAGTACTTC. Full variable domain (remainder filled in from reference TRBV7-9 and TRBJ2-7): DTGVSQNPRHKITKRGQNVTFRCDPISEHNRLYWYRQTLGQGPEFLTYFQNEAQLEKSRLLSDRFSAERPKGSFSTLEIQRTEQGDSAMYLCASSLLGLRSYEQYFGPGTRLTVT.

J is TRBJ2-3 and V is TRBV27, with TRBD1 matching 8 bases. Trimming removed 6 bases from V and 1 base from J; junction bases left unmatched: 6. CDR1 and CDR2 from the germline V gene are MNHEY and SMNVEV (reference sequence). The CDR3 spans 15 residues. The CDR3 DNA is TGTGCCAGCAGCTGGACAGGGACTCGCACAGATACGCAGTATTTT. Amino acid sequence: CASSWTGTRTDTQYF.

This clone has only one observation. V is TRBV14 and J is TRBJ2-7; D might be TRBD2 (6 bases). The CDR3 loop spans 18 amino acids. CDR1 and CDR2 (germline): SGHDN, FVKESK. Trimming took 0 bases from V and 4 from J, leaving 22 bases between them. The CDR3 loop is CASSQDDYNPSSVYEQYF. In nucleotides, the CDR3 is TGTGCCAGCAGCCAAGATGATTACAACCCGTCTAGCGTATACGAGCAGTACTTC.

The chain carries TRBV2 and TRBJ1-1, with D maybe TRBD1 (5 bases). The length of the CDR3 is 15 residues. Per the germline V gene, CDR1 is SNHLY and CDR2 is FYNNEI. Trimming took off 2 bases at V and 0 bases at J, with 10 bases between the two ends. The CDR3 sequence: CASSERGQMNTEAFF. The CDR3 coding sequence is TGTGCCAGCAGTGAAAGGGGCCAGATGAACACTGAAGCTTTCTTT.

This chain connects TRBV9 to TRBJ1-2, with D unresolved. Trimming removed 3 bases at V and 5 bases at J, with 11 bases between. In germline, CDR1 is SGDLS, CDR2 YYNGEE. This CDR3 has 13 amino acids. The CDR3 DNA is TGTGCCAGCAGCGACTCGGGAGGGTATGGCTACACCTTC. This encodes CASSDSGGYGYTF.

The rearrangement uses TRBV9 and TRBJ1-3; 7 bases fit TRBD1. This CDR3 is built from 16 residues. Germline V lookup: CDR1 SGDLS, CDR2 YYNGEE. The trim removed 1 base at V and 0 bases at J, leaving 4 bases unmatched. CDR3 sequence reads: CASSVRGLDSGNTIYF. In DNA form, the CDR3 reads TGTGCCAGCAGCGTAAGGGGGCTTGACTCTGGAAACACCATATATTTT.

The CDR3 here is CASSVWATVTMTQFF. The DNA for the CDR3 is TGCGCCAGCAGCGTGTGGGCAACAGTTACAATGACGCAGTTCTTC. The chain couples TRBV5-1 to TRBJ2-1; no reliable D call. Deletions cut 4 bases from V and 12 bases from J, with 23 bases between. From germline, CDR1 is SGHRS and CDR2 YFSETQ. This CDR3 has 15 amino acids.

J is TRBJ2-7 and V is TRBV10-3; D perhaps matches TRBD1 (6 bases). V was trimmed by 6 bases and J by 4 bases, leaving 13 bases between them. The CDR3 totals 13 residues. Looked up from germline, CDR1 is ENHRY and CDR2 is SYGVKD. Here the CDR3 reads CAISPGQPYEQYF. The DNA of the CDR3 is TGTGCCATCAGCCCAGGACAGCCATACGAGCAGTACTTC.

This clone occurred once. V and J are TRBV6-5 and TRBJ1-2; D is ambiguous. The CDR3 runs 10 residues. Per germline, CDR1 MNHEY and CDR2 SVGAGI. V was trimmed by 7 bases and J by 8 bases, leaving 8 bases between them. The CDR3 DNA reads as TGTGCCAGCACGCGGCGAGGCTACACCTTC. Encoded protein: CASTRRGYTF.

The chain is built from TRBV5-6 and TRBJ2-7; TRBD1 agrees at 8 bases. The CDR3 is 13 residues long. Unmatched junction bases numbered 6, after V lost 3 bases and J lost 7 bases. Per germline, CDR1 SGHDT and CDR2 YYEEEE. The CDR3 DNA is TGTGCCAGCAGCTCGCAGGGGGCGGGGGAGCAGTACTTC. This gives the protein CASSSQGAGEQYF.

The V gene is TRBV12-5, the J gene TRBJ2-2; 13 nucleotides line up with TRBD2. Germline CDR1 and CDR2: LGHNT and FRNRAP. Trimming cost V 0 bases and J 3 bases; bases outside gene matches: 4. This CDR3 is 18 amino acids long. The CDR3, as DNA: TGTGCTAGTGGTTTGGTACTAGCGGGAGGGCCGTACACCGGGGAGCTGTTTTTT. Encoded protein: CASGLVLAGGPYTGELFF.

The chain carries TRBV19 and TRBJ2-5; perhaps TRBD2 as D (5 bases). The CDR3 sequence is 12 residues long. In germline, CDR1 is LNHDA, CDR2 SQIVND (reference sequence). Trimming removed 5 bases at V and 5 bases at J, with 9 bases between. In DNA form, the CDR3 reads TGTGCCAGTAGTTGGGAGCGGGAGACCCAGTACTTC. This encodes CASSWERETQYF. The complete variable domain, with remaining parts taken from reference TRBV19 and TRBJ2-5, reads DGGITQSPKYLFRKEGQNVTLSCEQNLNHDAMYWYRQDPGQGLRLIYYSQIVNDFQKGDIAEGYSVSREKKESFPLTVTSAQKNPTAFYLCASSWERETQYFGPGTRLLVL.

J is TRBJ1-1 and V is TRBV30; perhaps TRBD1 as D (5 bases). Germline lookup yields CDR1 GTSNPN and CDR2 SVGIG (reference sequence). Trimming took 6 bases from V and 4 from J, leaving 9 bases between them. The CDR3 contains 11 residues. The CDR3 sequence: CACFRVTEAFF. CDR3 coding DNA: TGTGCCTGTTTCAGGGTCACTGAAGCTTTCTTT.

By sample fraction, this clone is medium-sized. The gene calls are TRBV6-4 and TRBJ2-3, with 8 bases that match TRBD2. CDR3 length: 15 amino acids. Germline V CDR1 and CDR2: MRHNA, SNTAGT. V lost 2 bases and J lost 4; bases outside the gene matches: 5. CDR3 residues: CASSDGTSEADTQYF. In DNA, the CDR3 is TGTGCCAGCAGTGACGGGACTAGTGAGGCAGATACGCAGTATTTT.

V and J are TRBV7-9 and TRBJ2-5; 10 bases map to TRBD1. V lost 7 bases and J lost 3; bases outside the gene matches: 14. The CDR3 has 17 amino acids. Germline-derived CDR1 and CDR2 are SEHNR and FQNEAQ (reference sequence). This CDR3 is CASNSRDRGHDKETQYF. CDR3 coding DNA: TGTGCCAGCAATTCCCGTGACAGGGGGCATGACAAAGAGACCCAGTACTTC.